Following are 4 T cell receptor beta chains from one sample sequenced in a study of blood T cell repertoires in COVID-19. Sequencing used immunoSEQ multiplex PCR; TCRdb keeps in-frame clones, though not all of them. The data show some 170,000 clones, about 81% seen once. Specimen: peripheral blood. These receptors were taken from a human donor in a cohort sampled during active COVID-19.

This clone has just one count. The V call is TRBV4-1, the J call TRBJ2-5, with TRBD2 matching 7 bases. The CDR3 contains 15 residues. Germline values: CDR1 MGHRA, CDR2 YSYEKL. J lost 2 bases, V lost 4 bases, and 7 bases had no gene match. Here the CDR3 DNA reads TGCGCCAGCAGCCGCGACGGGACTACTCAAGAGACCCAGTACTTC. It specifies CASSRDGTTQETQYF.

The chain has TRBV3-1 (or the pseudogene TRBV3-2) and TRBJ1-4; D gene unclear. Germline CDR1 LGHDT, CDR2 YNNKEL (reference sequence). The CDR3 is 14 amino acids. Trimming pared 1 base from V and 5 bases from J, leaving 8 bases between. The DNA for the CDR3 is TGTGCCAGCAGCCAAGGAGGGAAAAATGAAAAACTGTTTTTT. Translating it yields CASSQGGKNEKLFF.

The CDR3 is CASTRQTNTQYF. DNA for the CDR3: TGTGCCAGCACCAGACAGACAAATACGCAGTATTTT. The chain carries TRBV5-6 and TRBJ2-3; D may be TRBD1 (5 bases). CDR1 and CDR2 (germline): SGHDT, YYEEEE. The V end lost 6 bases, the J end lost 7 bases, and 12 bases lay between the germline ends. The CDR3 extends over 12 amino acids. The full variable domain, in which reference TRBV5-6 and TRBJ2-3 provide the parts outside the CDR3, is DAGVTQSPTHLIKTRGQQVTLRCSPKSGHDTVSWYQQALGQGPQFIFQYYEEEERQRGNFPDRFSGHQFPNYSSELNVNALLLGDSALYLCASTRQTNTQYFGPGTRLTVL.

V gene TRBV14 combines with J gene TRBJ2-5, with D tentatively TRBD2 (6 bases). The CDR3 consists of 16 residues. The V gene's germline CDR1 is SGHDN and CDR2 FVKESK. Trimming pared 4 bases from V and 5 bases from J, leaving 20 bases between. CDR3 sequence: CASSPLDYTSGETQYF. The CDR3 coding sequence is TGTGCCAGCAGCCCCCTAGACTATACCAGCGGGGAGACCCAGTACTTC.